This TCR beta chain was profiled in a study of beta chain features in type 1 diabetes. General study findings and limits: Cells with high TCR expression could be over-represented by cDNA sequencing.

This clone was found a few times. No antigen is known for it. The V and J ends lost 4 bases and 3 bases respectively, with 16 bases between them. The germline V gene encodes CDR1 SGDLS and CDR2 YYNGEE. This CDR3 region has 16 residues. Reverse transcription of all isolated RNA meant that expressed TCRB transcripts were sequenced. About 3.7 million reads on average were seen across naive, central memory and regulatory T cell samples. The assay was immunoSEQ multiplex PCR, and TCRdb's table has in-frame clones only and misses some. This sample carries 150,000 to 190,000 clones, roughly 10% of them seen once, and the ten largest clones take approximately 2%.

The gene calls are TRBV9 and TRBJ2-2; TRBD1 might be the D (5 bases). This sequence originates from a man aged 18 to 30 in good health. Sequencing was carried out using central memory CD4+ T cells from blood. CDR3 loop: CASSPTYGAYTGELFF. The DNA of the CDR3 is TGTGCCAGCAGCCCCACATATGGGGCATACACCGGGGAGCTGTTTTTT.